This T cell receptor (beta chain) is drawn from a study of blood T cell dynamics during melanoma immunotherapy (TCRdb year 2020). Regarding the complete study: All patients had metastatic melanoma and were given first-line pembrolizumab or nivolumab plus ipilimumab as standard of care in the United Kingdom. To find early correlates of response, peripheral T cell receptor repertoires were profiled in metastatic melanoma patients before and after one cycle of checkpoint inhibitor therapy. Consecutive patients formed a training cohort, and a further independent group of patients from the same centre was pooled into an external validation set.

Per the germline V gene, MNHEY is the CDR1 and SVGAGI is the CDR2. For this chain, trimming is 7 bases at the V end and 8 bases at the J end, and the number of junction bases without a gene match is 10. The CDR3 goes from the cysteine to the phenylalanine over 14 residues. Only CDR3 DNA remains: 42 bases, in frame from the first base. The paper as a whole reports these results and caveats: Of the sorted CD8+ subsets, TIE cells had both the highest clonality and the greatest similarity to cfDNA CDR3 sequences, which suggests active turnover converging on dominant clones. The relatively small sample size was acknowledged as a potential limitation on generalization of the results. Whether the T cell clones driving repertoire changes were melanoma-specific or reflected general immune activation could not be determined in the study.

The time point label on this specimen signifies: week 3, after first cycle of checkpoint inhibitor. Blood samples were collected before treatment (T0) and at week 3 (W3), after the first cycle of checkpoint blockade. Except for two patients with rapid clinical progression, response was assessed 12 weeks after the first infusion by RECIST 1.1; disease control meant complete response, partial response or stable disease. Patients were excluded for prior systemic cancer treatment, concomitant immunosuppressant therapy or synchronous other active malignancies. In six patients, three progressing and three with disease control, sorted CD8+ memory and naive T cell subsets were sequenced at T0 and W3. PBMC were isolated from blood with Lymphoprep and SepMate tubes, followed by red cell lysis. DNA from PBMC and sorted T cell subsets was extracted with QIAamp DNA Blood Mini kits. CD8+ T cell subsets were sorted live on a FACSAria III cytometer and then frozen prior to DNA extraction. Fresh PBMC for flow cytometry were held at 4°C in PBS with around 2% fetal bovine serum and analyzed within 25 hours.

As to this clone: Its antigen is unknown. No base-level quality is on record; no much larger clone is a single base apart.

For each sorted CD8+ T cell subset, the entire amount of extracted DNA was loaded into the assay. TCR beta CDR3 sequences were amplified from genomic DNA using the immunoSEQ TCRb Assay kit according to manufacturer instructions. The KAPA Library Quantification Kit for Illumina platforms was used to quantify pooled libraries by qPCR. Pooled libraries were clustered at about 0.55-1.2 pM and sequenced on an Illumina NextSeq 500. On the authors' methods: The TCR data were analyzed using immunoSEQ ANALYZER and the R LymphoSeq package. A rearrangement efficiency score was calculated as productive divided by the sum of productive and non-productive CDR3 sequences. Clonality was measured with the Gini coefficient and diversity with the Renyi index at alpha=1, and both measures were compared pairwise between timepoints within each patient. Clonal relatedness, based on an edit distance of 3, and repertoire similarity, based on the Bhattacharyya coefficient, were both computed in LymphoSeq. Linear discriminant analysis on week-3 changes in clonality and diversity was built with the R MASS and caret packages to classify response. Sourced from immuneACCESS, this table was stored by TCRdb with only in-frame sequences that have V and J called. A share of the clones is absent; for the studies checked, an unresolved V gene accounts for under half, and the remainder has no known explanation. V, J and clone size are taken as reported in that table, and D and trimming were inferred from the DNA itself. This sample holds around 12,000 clones; around nine tenths were observed only once. Around 0.18% of the sample rests with the top ten.

The chain couples TRBV6-5 to TRBJ2-1; TRBD2 aligns with 8 central bases. Specimen: effector memory CD8+ T cells from blood, collected from a patient treated with checkpoint blockade. This TCR came from a human donor with melanoma. The encoded CDR3 is CASNSAGVDDEQFF. The bases read TGTGCCAGCAATTCAGCGGGAGTAGATGATGAGCAGTTCTTC.